This note documents a single T cell receptor (beta chain) sequence. Antigen unknown. The record originates from a study of cytomegalovirus exposure and HLA in healthy donors. A multiplex PCR was run with 60 Vbeta primers and 13 Jbeta primers. Methods used by the authors: Counted up in a later analysis, unique TCR beta chains came to about 80 million, with around 12 million shared. Some clones are missing from TCRdb's copy, which holds only in-frame ones; the method was immunoSEQ multiplex PCR. That table supplies the V and J calls and clone size; D and trimming were determined from the DNA. The sample lists about 100,000 clones; roughly 82% were seen once. The CDR3 spans 13 residues. V lost 5 bases and J lost 8, with 15 bases in between. Germline V lookup: CDR1 MDHEN, CDR2 SYDVKM. Findings of the study overall: Later analysis identified a missense DCLRE1C variant that was linked to TCR beta V- and J-gene trimming. There were reportedly fewer N-insertions in an Asian-associated ancestry cluster than the roughly 610-donor mean, in a later analysis. Reports credit the classifier with highly specific, highly sensitive diagnosis of cytomegalovirus status.

The sequenced sample was PBMCs. The chain joins TRBV28 to TRBJ1-2; TRBD1 is a possible D gene (6 bases). The sequence was obtained from a woman aged 18-29 years in good health and CMV-seronegative. CDR3 amino acids: CASSVNRDTGYTF. The CDR3 region has the DNA TGTGCCAGCAGTGTAAACCGGGACACGGGCTACACCTTC.